This T cell receptor (beta chain) appears in the sequencing data of a study of T cell repertoires in cytomegalovirus infection (dated by TCRdb to between 2019 and 2020). General notes on the study: Alongside well-studied HLA-B-restricted epitopes, the peptide stimulations were aimed at recently identified HLA-C-restricted CMV epitopes, whose presentation resists viral immunomodulation. Because public TCR beta signatures pointed to carriage of CMV infection together with the matching HLA type, the HLA type of each donor mattered for the analysis. Findings and caveats that apply to the study as a whole: Cumulative frequency of public TCR beta family members discriminated carriers of CMV infection plus the relevant HLA type in this cohort and an independent approximately 370-donor cohort. The ex vivo response was dominated by HLA-C-restricted CMV-specific TCR beta clonotypes, which also provided the single most frequent clonotype in two of eight donors.

As to this clonotype: There is no known antigen for this receptor. No much larger clone exists at a distance of one base, and base qualities are not known.

The sample's treatment or condition label is to be understood as: in vitro stimulation with specific CMV peptide epitopes to enrich CMV-specific T cells. Sequencing took place on an Illumina HiSeq 1500. The raw public data were reprocessed by TCRdb itself: fastp quality trimming at Q25, MiXCR clonotype calling, in-frame beta chains only. Rows are combined by CDR3 protein, so each entry shows the most common genes and DNA. The sample data list 750,000 to 900,000 distinct CDR3 sequences, and roughly 29% of these were observed just once. Of the sample, approximately 14% is held by the ten largest clones. CDR1 and CDR2, looked up from the germline V gene (reference sequence), are SEHNR and FQNEAQ. After removal of 5 bases from V and 4 bases from J, the junction retains 15 bases not matched to a gene. Inclusive of the bounding cysteine and phenylalanine, the CDR3 is 19 residues long. This entry keeps only the CDR3 DNA: 57 bases, framed from base 1.

This receptor was taken from a human donor in good health (CMV status not recorded). Some clones in this sample may be carry-over from other donors' samples. The receptor chain draws on TRBV7-9 and TRBJ2-3, with 13 bases matching TRBD2. Sequenced here: cultured CD8+ T cells from PBMCs, sampled from culture after CMV antigen stimulation. The CDR3 region: CASSPRTSGGSLGPDTQYF. The DNA reads as follows: TGTGCCAGCAGCCCGCGGACTAGCGGGGGCTCCCTGGGGCCAGATACGCAGTATTTT.